The 5 T cell receptor beta chains presented below share a single source sample, sequenced in a study of T-cell memory formation after mild COVID-19 (dated by TCRdb to about 2021). The receptor library was made with 5' RACE. Instrument on record: Illumina NovaSeq 6000. TCRdb handled the public reads itself, with Q25 trimming in fastp and clone calling in MiXCR, and kept productive beta chains. A single entry per CDR3 protein holds the most common genes and DNA from its merged rows. The sample includes some 68,000 distinct CDR3 sequences, with roughly 17% observed a single time. Of the sample, 25% to 35% falls within the top ten clones. The source material was PBMCs or a T cell subset sorted from them (not recorded which). The origin of the receptors is an adult woman who had mild COVID-19 (a few samples of this study predate the infection). The sample titles of this study are shuffled in the database, so cell type and time point are left out; the donor was told from shared clones.

This rearrangement joins TRBV5-1 to TRBJ2-5; 9 bases map to TRBD1. CDR1 is SGHRS and CDR2 is YFSETQ in the germline V gene. The length of the CDR3 is 15 residues. The trim removed 0 bases at V and 4 bases at J, leaving 4 bases unmatched. CDR3 amino acids: CASSLATGGRETQYF. The CDR3 DNA reads TGCGCCAGCAGCTTGGCCACAGGGGGCCGAGAGACCCAGTACTTC.

This clonotype appeared a few times. The gene calls are TRBV5-1 and TRBJ2-7; TRBD2 matches at 8 bases. V lost 3 bases to trimming and J lost 5 bases; unmatched junction nucleotides: 16. This CDR3 has 17 residues. The germline CDR1 and CDR2 sequences are SGHRS and YFSETQ. CDR3 sequence: CASSWGLVSGGIDEQYF. CDR3 bases: TGCGCCAGCAGCTGGGGACTAGTATCTGGCGGGATCGACGAGCAGTACTTC.

The V call is TRBV5-1, the J call TRBJ2-7; TRBD2 might be the D (6 bases). Trimming removed 2 bases from V and 3 bases from J, with 12 bases in between. This CDR3 comprises 14 residues. Germline loops: CDR1 SGHRS, CDR2 YFSETQ. The CDR3 region has the DNA TGCGCCAGCAGCTTCGCAGGAGCGGGCTACGAGCAGTACTTC. It encodes CASSFAGAGYEQYF. The whole variable domain, filled in from reference TRBV5-1 and TRBJ2-7, reads KAGVTQTPRYLIKTRGQQVTLSCSPISGHRSVSWYQQTPGQGLQFLFEYFSETQRNKGNFPGRFSGRQFSNSRSEMNVSTLELGDSALYLCASSFAGAGYEQYFGPGTRLTVT.

V usage is TRBV7-9 and J usage is TRBJ2-1; TRBD2 matches 12 bases. CDR1 SEHNR and CDR2 FQNEAQ come from the germline V gene (reference sequence). With 5 bases clipped from V and 8 bases from J, the junction kept 4 bases outside the gene matches. This CDR3 contains 14 residues. The CDR3 bases are TGTGCCAGCAGCCTTCTAGCGGGGGGGGATGAGCAGTTCTTC. Amino acids: CASSLLAGGDEQFF.

This clonotype was counted between two and nine times. The V gene is TRBV20-1, the J gene TRBJ2-7; D is uncertain. V was shortened by 2 bases and J by 0 bases, with 5 bases between the two germline ends. Germline CDR1 and CDR2: DFQATT and SNEGSKA (reference sequence). The CDR3 is 12 residues long. The CDR3 DNA follows: TGCAGTGCTAGACAGGACTCCTACGAGCAGTACTTC. Translation: CSARQDSYEQYF.